Listed below are T cell receptor beta chains from one sample, sequenced in a study of T cell responses to AZD1222 COVID-19 vaccine. This table comes from immunoSEQ multiplex PCR, and its TCRdb copy is limited to in-frame clones, with some not included. The repertoire has over 100,000 clones, 93% of them found once; the top ten carry about 5%. The source was peripheral blood, collected on day 0 of AZD1222 vaccination. The source of these receptors is an adult in good health. Both conserved end residues are part of each CDR3. A D gene is named only where the DNA matches it firmly. Not all rows give a size; the values are once, few, many and, for expanded clones, a class.

>TRBJ1-1|NA|TRBV2|NA
TGTGCCAGCAGTGAAGTGGTCCTGAACACTGAAGCTTTCTTT
CASSEVVLNTEAFF
>TRBJ2-7|TRBD1|TRBV11-2|NA
TGTGCCAGCAGCTCCGCCCGACAGGGGACCTACGAGCAGTACTTC
CASSSARQGTYEQYF
>TRBJ1-2|NA|TRBV9|NA
TGTGCCAGCAGCGTAGACCCGGGGGGGTCGTCCAGTGGCTACACCTTC
CASSVDPGGSSSGYTF
>TRBJ2-7|TRBD2|TRBV6-1|NA
TGTGCCAGCAGTGAAGCGGCGGGAGGGATCTACGAGCAGTACTTC
CASSEAAGGIYEQYF
>TRBJ2-1|NA|TRBV5-1|NA
TGCGCCAGCAGCCCCGAGAGCGCAAGCTCCTACAATGAGCAGTTCTTC
CASSPESASSYNEQFF
>TRBJ1-1|NA|TRBV10-3|NA
TGTGCCATCAGTTACGGAAACACTGAAGCTTTCTTT
CAISYGNTEAFF
>TRBJ2-7|TRBD2|TRBV3-1/TRBV3-2|NA
TGTGCCAGCAGCCAGGGAGGACTAGCGGACGAGCAGTACTTC
CASSQGGLADEQYF
>TRBJ2-1|TRBD2|TRBV5-1|NA
TGCGCCAGCAGCTTGGGACTAGCGGGTGGTGAGCAGTTCTTC
CASSLGLAGGEQFF
>TRBJ2-7|TRBD2|TRBV27|NA
TGTGCCAGCAGCCCGGGAGGGGAGTCGTACGAGCAGTACTTC
CASSPGGESYEQYF
>TRBJ2-2|TRBD1|TRBV7-8|NA
TGTGCCAGGGGAGACAGGGGGGCGCCCCTGACCGGGGAGCTGTTTTTT
CARGDRGAPLTGELFF
>TRBJ2-3|NA|TRBV3-1/TRBV3-2|NA
TGTGCCAGCAGCCAAGGAGGAGATGCGCAGTATTTT
CASSQGGDAQYF
>TRBJ1-1|TRBD1|TRBV6-1|NA
TGTGCCAGCAGTGCCCCGAGGGGGCTCATGAACACTGAAGCTTTCTTT
CASSAPRGLMNTEAFF
>TRBJ1-1|TRBD1|TRBV18|NA
TGTGCCAGCTCACTCGGACAGGGTGGCACTGAAGCTTTCTTT
CASSLGQGGTEAFF
>TRBJ2-7|NA|TRBV7-9|once
TGTGCCAGCAGCTTATCCCGTTCAGACGAGCAGTACTTC
CASSLSRSDEQYF
>TRBJ2-3|TRBD2|TRBV30|NA
TGTGCCTGGAGTGTAGGTGCGCTAGCGGGGGCAGATACGCAGTATTTT
CAWSVGALAGADTQYF
>TRBJ2-1|NA|TRBV27|NA
TGTGCCACCCGGACTGGCAATGAGCAGTTCTTC
CATRTGNEQFF
>TRBJ2-1|TRBD2|TRBV11-2|NA
TGTGCCAGCAGCTTAGGAGGCCCCGGACTAGCGGGGGCCTACAATGAGCAGTTCTTC
CASSLGGPGLAGAYNEQFF
>TRBJ2-3|NA|TRBV28|NA
TGTGCCAGCAGTCTTGGACAGCGCACAGATACGCAGTATTTT
CASSLGQRTDTQYF
>TRBJ2-4|TRBD2|TRBV6-1|NA
TGTGCCAGCAGTGCGCTAGCGGGAGGGGTCCTGGCCAAAAACATTCAGTACTTC
CASSALAGGVLAKNIQYF
>TRBJ2-3|TRBD2|TRBV9|NA
TGTGCCAGCAGCGTAGCCGTTAGCGGGAGCTGGGTGCAGTATTTT
CASSVAVSGSWVQYF
>TRBJ2-2|TRBD2|TRBV7-6|NA
TGTGCCAGCAGCCCCGAGGGACTAGCGGGAGTAGGCGGGGAGCTGTTTTTT
CASSPEGLAGVGGELFF
>TRBJ2-3|TRBD2|TRBV4-3|NA
TGCGCCAGCAGCCAAGAACTAGCGGGAGGGCCCGCAGATACGCAGTATTTT
CASSQELAGGPADTQYF
>TRBJ2-3|TRBD2|TRBV5-4|NA
TGTGCCAGCAGCTTCCTAACTAGCGGGGGCACAGATACGCAGTATTTT
CASSFLTSGGTDTQYF
>TRBJ2-3|TRBD1|TRBV28|NA
TGTGCCAGCAGAGGGACAGGGGGGCACCAGCTACTGTCAGCAGATACGCAGTATTTT
CASRGTGGHQLLSADTQYF
>TRBJ1-2|TRBD1|TRBV2|NA
TGTGCCACCCTCGACAGTCGGGACAGCCTAGGGGGCTATGGCTACACCTTC
CATLDSRDSLGGYGYTF
>TRBJ2-7|TRBD2|TRBV7-9|NA
TGTGCCAGCAGCCCCCCGCCCTGGCGGGAGGGGACCTACGAGCAGTACTTC
CASSPPPWREGTYEQYF
>TRBJ1-2|NA|TRBV9|NA
TGTGCCAGCAGCGTAGAAGGCCTCTATGGCTACACCTTC
CASSVEGLYGYTF
>TRBJ2-5|TRBD1|TRBV28|NA
TGTGCCAGCAGCACGATCGGGACAGACGTCTTGGAGACCCAGTACTTC
CASSTIGTDVLETQYF
>TRBJ1-4|TRBD1|TRBV28|once
TGTGCCAGCAGTCCGTGGACAGGTCCCAATGAAAAACTGTTTTTT
CASSPWTGPNEKLFF
>TRBJ1-1|NA|TRBV10-3|NA
TGTGCCATCAGTCAAGCCGAACACACTGAAGCTTTCTTT
CAISQAEHTEAFF
>TRBJ2-1|TRBD2|TRBV4-1|NA
TGCGCCAGCAGCCAAGCGAGAACTAGCGGATTAGTGATGTTCTTC
CASSQARTSGLVMFF
>TRBJ1-2|NA|TRBV13|NA
TGTGCCAGCAGCTTGGGGCAGATTTCTCTTTATGGCTACACCTTC
CASSLGQISLYGYTF
>TRBJ2-1|TRBD2|TRBV2|NA
TGTGCCAGCAGTGAGGCTAGCGGGGGATACAATGAGCAGTTCTTC
CASSEASGGYNEQFF
>TRBJ2-5|TRBD2|TRBV7-9|NA
TGTGCCAGCAGCGAACTAGCGGGAGTGGAAGAGACCCAGTACTTC
CASSELAGVEETQYF
>TRBJ1-1|NA|TRBV5-6|once
TGTGCCAGCAGCTTTGATTCCGGGAGAACCTTCGACACTGAAGCTTTCTTT
CASSFDSGRTFDTEAFF
>TRBJ1-1|TRBD1|TRBV27|NA
TGTGCCAGCAGGGCCCGGACAGGGGGCCTCCGGGGGACTGAAGCTTTCTTT
CASRARTGGLRGTEAFF
>TRBJ2-3|NA|TRBV5-1|NA
TGCGCCAGCAGTCTGGGACGGGATTCCGGCCTCGCAGATACGCAGTATTTT
CASSLGRDSGLADTQYF
>TRBJ2-1|TRBD1|TRBV24-1|NA
TGTGCCACCAGTGATACCCGACAGGGAACCTACAATGAGCAGTTCTTC
CATSDTRQGTYNEQFF
>TRBJ1-5|NA|TRBV19|NA
TGTGCCAGTAGTCCAAGGACGAATCAGCCCCAGCATTTT
CASSPRTNQPQHF
>TRBJ1-1|NA|TRBV5-1|NA
TGCGCCAGCAGCTTGGGCCCGGTTAACACTGAAGCTTTCTTT
CASSLGPVNTEAFF